The present TCR beta chain was sequenced within a study of cytomegalovirus exposure and HLA in healthy donors. Researchers ran the PCR with 60 Vbeta and 13 Jbeta primers. This table comes from immunoSEQ multiplex PCR, and its TCRdb copy is limited to in-frame clones, with some not included. Of 100,000 to 120,000 clones in the sample, roughly two thirds were seen once. Study-level findings and limits: Most sequenced TCRs were rare (though some public TCRs occurred in many donors). Among CMV-associated TCR beta chains, most appeared HLA-restricted in a later analysis. Around 160 TCR beta chains were listed as cytomegalovirus-associated. There were reportedly fewer N-insertions in an Asian-associated ancestry cluster than the roughly 670-donor mean, in a later analysis.

This CDR3 contains 15 residues. V lost 2 bases to trimming and J lost 0 bases, with 8 bases between them. Per germline, CDR1 MDHEN and CDR2 SYDVKM. Turning to this clone: Its target is unknown.

This sequence joins TRBV28 and TRBJ1-3; D gene uncertain. This TCR came from a man between 25 and 39 years old in good health and CMV-seronegative. The specimen was PBMCs. Here the CDR3 reads CASSLGGSSGNTIYF. The CDR3 DNA reads as TGTGCCAGCAGTTTAGGAGGGAGCTCTGGAAACACCATATATTTT. The entire variable domain, with the rest obtained from reference TRBV28 and TRBJ1-3, is as follows: DVKVTQSSRYLVKRTGEKVFLECVQDMDHENMFWYRQDPGLGLRLIYFSYDVKMKEKGDIPEGYSVSREKKERFSLILESASTNQTSMYLCASSLGGSSGNTIYFGEGSWLTVV.